This TCR beta chain comes out of a study of shared clonotypes between healthy human individuals. V gave up 4 bases and J gave up 2 bases; unmatched junction bases: 9. The CDR3 contains 15 residues. Germline CDR1 and CDR2: SGDLS and YYNGEE. Data came from immunoSEQ multiplex PCR; TCRdb stores just in-frame clones and leaves some out. The sample yields a few million clones, 85% to 95% seen once. This receptor was taken from a man younger than 35 in good health. Sequencing was performed on naive CD4+ T cells sorted from blood. Subset of the sample: CD45RA+ positively selected. This rearrangement joins TRBV9 to TRBJ2-7, with 7 positions matching TRBD2. CDR3 in amino acids: CASSPRLAATYEQYF. The CDR3 nucleotides read TGTGCCAGCAGCCCCCGACTAGCTGCTACCTACGAGCAGTACTTC.